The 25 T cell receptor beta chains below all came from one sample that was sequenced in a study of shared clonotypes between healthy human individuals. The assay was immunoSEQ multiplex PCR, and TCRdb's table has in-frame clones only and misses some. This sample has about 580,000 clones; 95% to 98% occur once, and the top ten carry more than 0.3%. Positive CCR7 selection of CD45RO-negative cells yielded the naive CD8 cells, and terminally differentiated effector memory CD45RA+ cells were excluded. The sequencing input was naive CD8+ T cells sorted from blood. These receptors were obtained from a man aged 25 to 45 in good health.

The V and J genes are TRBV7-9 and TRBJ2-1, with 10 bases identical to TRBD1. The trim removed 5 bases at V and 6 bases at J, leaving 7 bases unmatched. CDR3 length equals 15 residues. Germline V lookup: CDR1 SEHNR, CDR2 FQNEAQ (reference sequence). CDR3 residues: CASSHGTGAVNEQFF. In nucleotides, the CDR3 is TGTGCCAGCAGCCACGGGACAGGGGCCGTCAATGAGCAGTTCTTC.

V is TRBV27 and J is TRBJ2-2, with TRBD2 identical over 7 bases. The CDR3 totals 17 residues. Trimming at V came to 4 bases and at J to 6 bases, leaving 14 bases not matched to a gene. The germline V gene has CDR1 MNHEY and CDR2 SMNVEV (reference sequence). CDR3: CASSYGGGPLVSGELFF. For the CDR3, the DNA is TGTGCCAGCAGTTATGGGGGAGGGCCCCTGGTTTCCGGGGAGCTGTTTTTT.

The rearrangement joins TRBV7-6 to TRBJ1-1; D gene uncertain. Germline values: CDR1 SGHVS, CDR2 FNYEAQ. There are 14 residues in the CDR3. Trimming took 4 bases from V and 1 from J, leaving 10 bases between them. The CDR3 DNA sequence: TGTGCCAGCAGCTCGGACGTTAGGAACACTGAAGCTTTCTTT. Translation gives CASSSDVRNTEAFF.

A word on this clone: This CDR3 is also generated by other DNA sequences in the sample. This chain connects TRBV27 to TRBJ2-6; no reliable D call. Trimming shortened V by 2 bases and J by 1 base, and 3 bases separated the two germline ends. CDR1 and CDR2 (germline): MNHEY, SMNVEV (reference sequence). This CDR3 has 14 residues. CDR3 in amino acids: CASSLGSGANVLTF. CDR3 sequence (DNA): TGTGCCAGCAGTTTAGGGTCTGGGGCCAACGTCCTGACTTTC.

In DNA form, the CDR3 reads TGTGCCAGCAGTTGGGATACTAGCGGGAACTACGAGCAGTACTTC. This encodes CASSWDTSGNYEQYF. This chain links TRBV27 with TRBJ2-7, with 10 bases aligning to TRBD2. After removal of 4 bases from V and 3 bases from J, the junction contained 6 bases not matched to a gene. This CDR3 contains 15 residues. From germline, CDR1 is MNHEY and CDR2 SMNVEV (reference sequence).

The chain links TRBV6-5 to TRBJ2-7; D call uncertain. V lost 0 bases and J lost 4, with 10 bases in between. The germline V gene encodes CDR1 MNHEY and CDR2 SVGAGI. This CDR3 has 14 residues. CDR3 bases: TGTGCCAGCAGTTACTCGAATAAAGATTACGAGCAGTACTTC. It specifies CASSYSNKDYEQYF.

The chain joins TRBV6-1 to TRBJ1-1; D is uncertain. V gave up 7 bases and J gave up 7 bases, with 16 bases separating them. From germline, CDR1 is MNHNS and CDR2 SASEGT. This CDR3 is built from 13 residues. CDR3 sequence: CASNGRPTFEAFF. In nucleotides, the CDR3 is TGTGCCAGCAATGGAAGACCAACTTTTGAAGCTTTCTTT.

CDR3 region: CASRADTPLFF. The CDR3 DNA reads as TGTGCCAGCAGAGCCGACACTCCCTTGTTCTTC. This rearrangement joins TRBV6-5 to TRBJ2-1; D not resolved. This CDR3 is 11 amino acids long. CDR1 and CDR2 (germline): MNHEY, SVGAGI. The V end was cut by 6 bases, the J end by 15 bases, with 15 bases between.

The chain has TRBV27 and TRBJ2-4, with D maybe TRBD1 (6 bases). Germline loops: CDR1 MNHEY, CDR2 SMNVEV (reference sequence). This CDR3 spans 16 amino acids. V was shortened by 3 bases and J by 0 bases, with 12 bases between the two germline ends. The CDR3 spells CASSFRGPLAKNIQYF. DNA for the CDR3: TGTGCCAGCAGTTTCAGGGGTCCCCTAGCCAAAAACATTCAGTACTTC.

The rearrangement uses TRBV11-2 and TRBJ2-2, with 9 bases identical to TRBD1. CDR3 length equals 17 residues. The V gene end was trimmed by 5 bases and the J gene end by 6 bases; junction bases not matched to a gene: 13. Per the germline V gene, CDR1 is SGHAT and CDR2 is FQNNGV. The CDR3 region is CASSLVFGTGRSGELFF. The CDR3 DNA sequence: TGTGCCAGCAGCCTCGTATTTGGGACAGGGAGGTCCGGGGAGCTGTTTTTT.

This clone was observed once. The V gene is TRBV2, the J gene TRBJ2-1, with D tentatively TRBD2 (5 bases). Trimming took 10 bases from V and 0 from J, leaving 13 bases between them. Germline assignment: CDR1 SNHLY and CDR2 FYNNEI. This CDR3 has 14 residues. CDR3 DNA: TGTGCCACCTCCGGACTCAACTCCTACAATGAGCAGTTCTTC. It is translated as CATSGLNSYNEQFF.

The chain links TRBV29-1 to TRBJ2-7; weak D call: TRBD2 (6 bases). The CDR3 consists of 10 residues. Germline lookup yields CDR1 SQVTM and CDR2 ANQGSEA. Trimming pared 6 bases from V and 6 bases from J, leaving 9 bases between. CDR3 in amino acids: CSVEEGEQYF. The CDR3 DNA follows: TGCAGCGTCGAGGAGGGCGAGCAGTACTTC.

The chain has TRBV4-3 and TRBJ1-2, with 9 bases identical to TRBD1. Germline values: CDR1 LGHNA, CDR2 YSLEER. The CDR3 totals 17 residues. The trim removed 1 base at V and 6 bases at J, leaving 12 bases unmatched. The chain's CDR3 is CASSQGSGTGFFDGYTF. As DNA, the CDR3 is TGCGCCAGCAGCCAAGGCTCCGGGACAGGGTTTTTCGATGGCTACACCTTC.

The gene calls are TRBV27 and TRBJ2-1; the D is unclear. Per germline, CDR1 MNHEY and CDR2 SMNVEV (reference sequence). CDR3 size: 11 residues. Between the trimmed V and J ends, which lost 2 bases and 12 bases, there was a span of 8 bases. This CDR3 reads CASSLVGRQFF. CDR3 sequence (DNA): TGTGCCAGCAGTTTAGTGGGTAGGCAGTTCTTC.

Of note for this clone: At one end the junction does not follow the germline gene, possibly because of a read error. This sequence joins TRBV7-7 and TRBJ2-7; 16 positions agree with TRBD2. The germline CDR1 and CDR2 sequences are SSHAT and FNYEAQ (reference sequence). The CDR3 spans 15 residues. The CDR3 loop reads CASSLGTSGGDEQYF. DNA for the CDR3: TGTGCTAGCAGCTTAGGGACTAGCGGGGGGGACGAGCAGTACTTC.

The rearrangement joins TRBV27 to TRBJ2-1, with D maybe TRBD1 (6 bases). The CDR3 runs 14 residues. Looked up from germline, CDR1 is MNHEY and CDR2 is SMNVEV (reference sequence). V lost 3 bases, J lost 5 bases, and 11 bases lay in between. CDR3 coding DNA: TGTGCCAGCAGTTTCCCGGGACACAACAATGAGCAGTTCTTC. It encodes CASSFPGHNNEQFF.

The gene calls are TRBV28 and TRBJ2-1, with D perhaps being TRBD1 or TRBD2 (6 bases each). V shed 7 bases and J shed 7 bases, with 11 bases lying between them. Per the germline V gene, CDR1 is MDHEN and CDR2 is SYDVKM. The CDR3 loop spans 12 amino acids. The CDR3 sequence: CASMKGGNEQFF. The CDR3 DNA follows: TGTGCCAGCATGAAAGGGGGGAATGAGCAGTTCTTC. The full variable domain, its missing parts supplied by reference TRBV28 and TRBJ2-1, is DVKVTQSSRYLVKRTGEKVFLECVQDMDHENMFWYRQDPGLGLRLIYFSYDVKMKEKGDIPEGYSVSREKKERFSLILESASTNQTSMYLCASMKGGNEQFFGPGTRLTVL.

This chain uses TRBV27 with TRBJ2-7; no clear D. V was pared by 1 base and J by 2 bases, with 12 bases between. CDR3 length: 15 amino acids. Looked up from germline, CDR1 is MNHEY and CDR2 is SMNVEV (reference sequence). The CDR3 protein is CASSLLVTPTYEQYF. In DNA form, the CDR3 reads TGTGCCAGCAGTTTATTAGTCACGCCAACCTACGAGCAGTACTTC.

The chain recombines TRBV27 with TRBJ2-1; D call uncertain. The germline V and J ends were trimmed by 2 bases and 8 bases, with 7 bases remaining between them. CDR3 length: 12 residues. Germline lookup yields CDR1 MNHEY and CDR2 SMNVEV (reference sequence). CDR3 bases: TGTGCCAGCAGTTTAAATGAAGATGAGCAGTTCTTC. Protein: CASSLNEDEQFF.

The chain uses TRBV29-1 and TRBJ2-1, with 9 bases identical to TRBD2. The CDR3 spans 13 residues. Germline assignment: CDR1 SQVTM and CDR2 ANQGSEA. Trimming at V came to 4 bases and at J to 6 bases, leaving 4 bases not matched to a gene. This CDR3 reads CSVAGLAINEQFF. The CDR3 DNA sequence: TGCAGCGTTGCCGGACTAGCGATCAATGAGCAGTTCTTC.

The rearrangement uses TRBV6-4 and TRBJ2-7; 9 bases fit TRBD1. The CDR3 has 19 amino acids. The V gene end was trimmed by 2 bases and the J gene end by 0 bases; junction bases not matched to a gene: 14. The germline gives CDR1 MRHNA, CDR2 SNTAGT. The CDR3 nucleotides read TGTGCCAGCAGTGACGAGTACGGGACAGGGTTGGTAGTCTCCTACGAGCAGTACTTC. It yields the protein CASSDEYGTGLVVSYEQYF.

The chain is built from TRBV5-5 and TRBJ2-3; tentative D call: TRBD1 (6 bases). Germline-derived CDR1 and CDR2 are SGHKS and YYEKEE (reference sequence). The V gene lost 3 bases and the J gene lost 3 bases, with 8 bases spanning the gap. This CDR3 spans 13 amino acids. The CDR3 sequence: CASSSTGTDTQYF. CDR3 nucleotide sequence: TGTGCCAGCAGCTCAACAGGGACAGATACGCAGTATTTT. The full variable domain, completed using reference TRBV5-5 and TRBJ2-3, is DAGVTQSPTHLIKTRGQQVTLRCSPISGHKSVSWYQQVLGQGPQFIFQYYEKEERGRGNFPDRFSARQFPNYSSELNVNALLLGDSALYLCASSSTGTDTQYFGPGTRLTVL.

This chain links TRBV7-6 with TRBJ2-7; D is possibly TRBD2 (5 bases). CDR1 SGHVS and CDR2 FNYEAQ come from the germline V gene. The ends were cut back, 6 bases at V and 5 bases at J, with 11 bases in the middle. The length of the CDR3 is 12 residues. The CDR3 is CASSYTRDEQYF. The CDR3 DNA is TGTGCCAGCAGTTACACTAGGGACGAGCAGTACTTC.

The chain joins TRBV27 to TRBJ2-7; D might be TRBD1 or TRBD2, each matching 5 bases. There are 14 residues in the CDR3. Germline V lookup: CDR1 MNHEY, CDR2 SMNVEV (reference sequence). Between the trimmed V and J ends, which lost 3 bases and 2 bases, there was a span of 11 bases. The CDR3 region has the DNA TGTGCCAGCAGTTTGGGTCCGGGACCCTACGAGCAGTACTTC. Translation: CASSLGPGPYEQYF.

CDR3 coding DNA: TGCAGCGTTGATAGGAGCGGGAGGGAGGGGCGCAATGAGCAGTTCTTC. Translation gives CSVDRSGREGRNEQFF. The chain is built from TRBV29-1 and TRBJ2-1, with 10 bases that match TRBD2. This CDR3 has 16 amino acids. Germline V gene lookup returns CDR1 SQVTM and CDR2 ANQGSEA. The junction had 11 bases not matched to a gene; V was cut back by 3 bases and J by 6 bases.